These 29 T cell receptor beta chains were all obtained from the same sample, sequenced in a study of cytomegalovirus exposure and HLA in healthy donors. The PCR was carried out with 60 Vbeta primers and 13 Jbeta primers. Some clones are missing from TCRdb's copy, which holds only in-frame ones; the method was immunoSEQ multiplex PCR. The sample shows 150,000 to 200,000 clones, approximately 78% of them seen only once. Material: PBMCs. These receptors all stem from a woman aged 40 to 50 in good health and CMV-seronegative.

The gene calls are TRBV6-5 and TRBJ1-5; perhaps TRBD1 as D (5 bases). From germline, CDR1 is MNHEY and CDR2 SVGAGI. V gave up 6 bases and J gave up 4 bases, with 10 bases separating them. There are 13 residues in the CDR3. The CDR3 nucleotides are TGTGCCAGCAGGCGGGACGGTAATCAGCCCCAGCATTTT. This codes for CASRRDGNQPQHF.

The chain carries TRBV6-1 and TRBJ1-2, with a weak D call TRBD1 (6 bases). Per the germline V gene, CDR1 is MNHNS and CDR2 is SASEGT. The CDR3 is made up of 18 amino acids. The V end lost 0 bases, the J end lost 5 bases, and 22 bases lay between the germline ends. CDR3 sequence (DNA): TGTGCCAGCAGTGAAGCGGCTTTCCCGGGACACGGACTTTATGGCTACACCTTC. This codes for CASSEAAFPGHGLYGYTF.

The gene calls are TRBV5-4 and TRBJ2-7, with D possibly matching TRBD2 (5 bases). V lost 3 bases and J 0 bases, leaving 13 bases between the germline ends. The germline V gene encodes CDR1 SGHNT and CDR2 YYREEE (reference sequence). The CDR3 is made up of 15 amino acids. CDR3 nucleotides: TGTGCCAGCAGCTCTCGGACGGGGAGCTCCTACGAGCAGTACTTC. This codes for CASSSRTGSSYEQYF.

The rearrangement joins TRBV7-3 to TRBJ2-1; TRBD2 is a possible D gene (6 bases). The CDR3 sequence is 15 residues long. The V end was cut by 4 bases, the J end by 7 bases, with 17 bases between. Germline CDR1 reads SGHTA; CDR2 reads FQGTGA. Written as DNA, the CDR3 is TGTGCCAGCAGCTCAGCCAGAGGGGCGGGGAATGAGCAGTTCTTC. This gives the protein CASSSARGAGNEQFF. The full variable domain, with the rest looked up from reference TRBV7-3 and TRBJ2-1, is GAGVSQTPSNKVTEKGKYVELRCDPISGHTALYWYRQSLGQGPEFLIYFQGTGAADDSGLPNDRFFAVRPEGSVSTLKIQRTERGDSAVYLCASSSARGAGNEQFFGPGTRLTVL.

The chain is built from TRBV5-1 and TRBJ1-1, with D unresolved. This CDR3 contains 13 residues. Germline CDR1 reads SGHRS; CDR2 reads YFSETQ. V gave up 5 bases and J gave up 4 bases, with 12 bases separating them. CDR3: CASSLTISTEAFF. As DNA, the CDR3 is TGCGCCAGCAGTCTCACCATCAGCACTGAAGCTTTCTTT.

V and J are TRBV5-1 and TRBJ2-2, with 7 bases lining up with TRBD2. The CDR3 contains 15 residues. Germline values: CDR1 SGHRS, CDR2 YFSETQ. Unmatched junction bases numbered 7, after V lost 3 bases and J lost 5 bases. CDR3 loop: CASSWGGTQTGELFF. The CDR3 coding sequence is TGCGCCAGCAGCTGGGGGGGTACACAAACCGGGGAGCTGTTTTTT.

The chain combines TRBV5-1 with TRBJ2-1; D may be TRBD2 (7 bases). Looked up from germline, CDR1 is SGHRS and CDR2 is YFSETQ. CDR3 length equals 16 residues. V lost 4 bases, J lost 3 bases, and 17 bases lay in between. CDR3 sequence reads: CASSQDRGAVYNEQFF. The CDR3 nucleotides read TGCGCCAGCAGCCAGGACCGGGGGGCGGTCTACAATGAGCAGTTCTTC.

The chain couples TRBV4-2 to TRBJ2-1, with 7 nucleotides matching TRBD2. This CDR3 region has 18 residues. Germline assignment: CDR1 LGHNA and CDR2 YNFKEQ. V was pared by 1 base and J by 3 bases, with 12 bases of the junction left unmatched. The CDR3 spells CASSQARGGGGFYNEQFF. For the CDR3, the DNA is TGTGCCAGCAGCCAAGCCCGGGGCGGCGGGGGATTCTACAATGAGCAGTTCTTC.

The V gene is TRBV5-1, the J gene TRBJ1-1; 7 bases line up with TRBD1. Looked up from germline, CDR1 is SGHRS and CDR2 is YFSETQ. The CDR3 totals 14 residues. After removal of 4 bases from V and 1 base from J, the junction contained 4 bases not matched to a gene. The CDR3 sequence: CASSLGTANTEAFF. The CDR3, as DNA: TGCGCCAGCAGCCTTGGGACAGCGAACACTGAAGCTTTCTTT. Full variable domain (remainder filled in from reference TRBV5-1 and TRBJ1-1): KAGVTQTPRYLIKTRGQQVTLSCSPISGHRSVSWYQQTPGQGLQFLFEYFSETQRNKGNFPGRFSGRQFSNSRSEMNVSTLELGDSALYLCASSLGTANTEAFFGQGTRLTVV.

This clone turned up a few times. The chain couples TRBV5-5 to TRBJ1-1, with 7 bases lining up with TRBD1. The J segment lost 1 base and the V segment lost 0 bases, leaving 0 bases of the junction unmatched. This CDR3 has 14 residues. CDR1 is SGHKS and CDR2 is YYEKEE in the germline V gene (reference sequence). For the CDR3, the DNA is TGTGCCAGCAGCTTGGAGGGGGCGAACACTGAAGCTTTCTTT. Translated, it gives CASSLEGANTEAFF.

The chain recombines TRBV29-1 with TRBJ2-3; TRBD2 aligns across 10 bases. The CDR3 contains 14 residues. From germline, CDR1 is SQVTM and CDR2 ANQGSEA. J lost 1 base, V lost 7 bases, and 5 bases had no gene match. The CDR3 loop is CSGLLAGGTDTQYF. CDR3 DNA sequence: TGCAGCGGCCTTCTAGCGGGGGGCACAGATACGCAGTATTTT.

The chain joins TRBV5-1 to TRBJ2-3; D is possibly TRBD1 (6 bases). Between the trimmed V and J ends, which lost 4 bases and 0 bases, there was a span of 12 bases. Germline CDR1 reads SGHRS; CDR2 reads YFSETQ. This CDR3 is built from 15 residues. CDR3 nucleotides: TGCGCCAGCAGCACCTCAGGGGCCAGCACAGATACGCAGTATTTT. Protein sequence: CASSTSGASTDTQYF.

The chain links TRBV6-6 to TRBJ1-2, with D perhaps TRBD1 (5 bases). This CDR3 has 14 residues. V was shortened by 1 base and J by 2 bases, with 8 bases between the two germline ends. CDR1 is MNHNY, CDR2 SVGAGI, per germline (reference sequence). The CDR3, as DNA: TGTGCCAGCAGTTACTTAGGGGCCAACTATGGCTACACCTTC. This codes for CASSYLGANYGYTF.

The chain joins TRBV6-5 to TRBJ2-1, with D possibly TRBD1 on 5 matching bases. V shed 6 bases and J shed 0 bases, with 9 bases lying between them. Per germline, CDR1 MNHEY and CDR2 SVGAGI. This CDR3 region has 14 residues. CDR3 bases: TGTGCCAGCAGCGACAGAGCCTCCTACAATGAGCAGTTCTTC. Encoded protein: CASSDRASYNEQFF.

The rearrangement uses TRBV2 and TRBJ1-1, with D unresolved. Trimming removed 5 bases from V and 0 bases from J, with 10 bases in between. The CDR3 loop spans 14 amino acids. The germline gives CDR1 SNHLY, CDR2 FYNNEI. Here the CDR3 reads CASSIGRLNTEAFF. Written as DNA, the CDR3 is TGTGCCAGCAGTATTGGTCGGTTGAACACTGAAGCTTTCTTT.

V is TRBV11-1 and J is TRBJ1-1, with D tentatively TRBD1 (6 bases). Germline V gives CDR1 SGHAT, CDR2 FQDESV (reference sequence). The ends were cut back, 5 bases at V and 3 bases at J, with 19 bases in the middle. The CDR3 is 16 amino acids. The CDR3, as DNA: TGTGCCAGCAGCGTTGTGCCAGGGGAAGGGCACACTGAAGCTTTCTTT. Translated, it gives CASSVVPGEGHTEAFF.

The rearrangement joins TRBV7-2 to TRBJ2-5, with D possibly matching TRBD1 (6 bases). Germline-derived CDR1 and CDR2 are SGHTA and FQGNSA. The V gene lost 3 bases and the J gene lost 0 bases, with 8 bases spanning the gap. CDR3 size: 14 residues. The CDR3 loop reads CASSLTGNQETQYF. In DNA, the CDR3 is TGTGCCAGCAGCTTGACAGGAAACCAAGAGACCCAGTACTTC.

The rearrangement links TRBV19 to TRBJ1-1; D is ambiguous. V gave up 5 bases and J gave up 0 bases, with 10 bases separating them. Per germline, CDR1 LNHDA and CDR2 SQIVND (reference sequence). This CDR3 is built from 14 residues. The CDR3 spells CASSGKAVNTEAFF. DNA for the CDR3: TGTGCCAGTAGTGGTAAAGCTGTGAACACTGAAGCTTTCTTT.

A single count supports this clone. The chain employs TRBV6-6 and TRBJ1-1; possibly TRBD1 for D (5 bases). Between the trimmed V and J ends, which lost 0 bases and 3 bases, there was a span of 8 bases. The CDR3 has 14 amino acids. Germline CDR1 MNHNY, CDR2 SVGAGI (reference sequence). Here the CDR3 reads CASSYSGRDTEAFF. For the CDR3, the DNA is TGTGCCAGCAGTTACTCGGGCAGGGACACTGAAGCTTTCTTT.

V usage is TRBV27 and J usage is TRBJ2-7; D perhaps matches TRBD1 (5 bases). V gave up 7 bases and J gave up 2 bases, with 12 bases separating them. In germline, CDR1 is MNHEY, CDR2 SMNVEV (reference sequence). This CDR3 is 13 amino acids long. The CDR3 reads CASKLSGPYEQYF. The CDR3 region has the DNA TGTGCCAGCAAACTCTCAGGGCCCTACGAGCAGTACTTC.

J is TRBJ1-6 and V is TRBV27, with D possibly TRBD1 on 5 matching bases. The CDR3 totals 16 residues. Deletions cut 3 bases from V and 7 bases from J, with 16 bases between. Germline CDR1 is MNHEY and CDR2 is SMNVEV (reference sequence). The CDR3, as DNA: TGTGCCAGCAGTTTGGTGCCCCGGGGGAACAATTCACCCCTCCACTTT. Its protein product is CASSLVPRGNNSPLHF.

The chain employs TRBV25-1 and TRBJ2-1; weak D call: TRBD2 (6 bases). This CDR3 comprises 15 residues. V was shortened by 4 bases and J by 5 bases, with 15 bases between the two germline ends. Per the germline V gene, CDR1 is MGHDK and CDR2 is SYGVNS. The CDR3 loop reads CASSGVTSQDNEQFF. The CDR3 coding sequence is TGTGCCAGCAGTGGGGTCACTAGCCAAGACAATGAGCAGTTCTTC.

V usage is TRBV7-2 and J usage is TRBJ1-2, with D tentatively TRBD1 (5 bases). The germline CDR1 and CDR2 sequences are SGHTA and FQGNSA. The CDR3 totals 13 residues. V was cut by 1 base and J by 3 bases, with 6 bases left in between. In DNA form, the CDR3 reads TGTGCCAGCAGCTTAGGGGGGGACTATGGCTACACCTTC. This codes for CASSLGGDYGYTF.

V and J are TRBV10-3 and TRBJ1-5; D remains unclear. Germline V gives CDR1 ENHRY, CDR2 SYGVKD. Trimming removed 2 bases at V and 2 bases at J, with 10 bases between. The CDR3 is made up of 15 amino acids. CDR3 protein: CAISEDGDGNQPQHF. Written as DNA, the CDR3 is TGTGCCATCAGTGAGGACGGGGATGGCAATCAGCCCCAGCATTTT.

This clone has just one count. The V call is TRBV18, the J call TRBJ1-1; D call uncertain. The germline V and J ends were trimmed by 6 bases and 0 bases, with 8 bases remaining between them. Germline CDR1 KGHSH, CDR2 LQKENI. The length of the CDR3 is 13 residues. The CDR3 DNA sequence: TGTGCCAGCTCGCCAGAGTTGAACACTGAAGCTTTCTTT. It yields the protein CASSPELNTEAFF.

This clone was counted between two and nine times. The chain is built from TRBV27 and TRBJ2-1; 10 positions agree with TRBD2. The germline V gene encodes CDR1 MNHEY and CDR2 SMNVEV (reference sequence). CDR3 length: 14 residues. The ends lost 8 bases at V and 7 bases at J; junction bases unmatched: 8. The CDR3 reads CASRAGGVNNEQFF. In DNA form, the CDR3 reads TGTGCCAGCCGAGCGGGGGGGGTTAATAATGAGCAGTTCTTC.

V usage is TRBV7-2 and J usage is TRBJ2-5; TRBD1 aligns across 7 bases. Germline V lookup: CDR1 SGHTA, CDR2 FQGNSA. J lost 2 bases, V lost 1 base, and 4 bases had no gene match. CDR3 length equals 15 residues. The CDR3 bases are TGTGCCAGCAGCTTAGGATACAGGGGTCAAGAGACCCAGTACTTC. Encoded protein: CASSLGYRGQETQYF.

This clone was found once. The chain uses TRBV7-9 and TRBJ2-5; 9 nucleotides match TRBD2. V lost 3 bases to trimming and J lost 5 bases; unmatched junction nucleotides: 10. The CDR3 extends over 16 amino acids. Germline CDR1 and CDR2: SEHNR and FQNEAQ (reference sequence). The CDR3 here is CASSFSLAGSLETQYF. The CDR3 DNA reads TGTGCCAGCAGCTTCTCGCTAGCGGGGTCTTTGGAGACCCAGTACTTC.

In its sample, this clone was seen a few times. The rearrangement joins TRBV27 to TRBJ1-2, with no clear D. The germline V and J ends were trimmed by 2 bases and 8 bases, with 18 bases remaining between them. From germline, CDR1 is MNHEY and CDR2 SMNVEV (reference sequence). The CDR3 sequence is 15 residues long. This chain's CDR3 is CASSLLGSDGGGYTF. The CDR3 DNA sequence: TGTGCCAGCAGTTTACTAGGCTCAGACGGAGGCGGCTACACCTTC.